Following are 15 T cell receptor beta chains from one sample sequenced in a study of T cell responses to AZD1222 COVID-19 vaccine. Assay used: immunoSEQ multiplex PCR; TCRdb lists only in-frame clones, some missing. The table lists some 200,000 clones, roughly 94% of them singletons. The input for sequencing was peripheral blood, taken 28 days after the second dose of the MenACWY control vaccine. The receptors were sampled from an adult who received the MenACWY meningococcal vaccine as a control.

The CDR3 sequence: CASSLAERVPQPQHF. As DNA, the CDR3 is TGTGCCAGCAGCTTAGCGGAAAGGGTACCTCAGCCCCAGCATTTT. The V and J genes are TRBV7-2 and TRBJ1-5, with D uncertain. V was trimmed by 0 bases and J by 6 bases, leaving 12 bases between them. The CDR3 consists of 15 residues. Looked up from germline, CDR1 is SGHTA and CDR2 is FQGNSA.

This sequence joins TRBV3-1 (or the pseudogene TRBV3-2) and TRBJ2-3; 8 nucleotides match TRBD2. The CDR3 consists of 17 residues. The ends lost 8 bases at V and 6 bases at J; junction bases unmatched: 19. Germline loops: CDR1 LGHDT, CDR2 YNNKEL (reference sequence). CDR3 sequence: CASQKGVAGGLKDTQYF. Here the CDR3 DNA reads TGTGCCAGCCAAAAGGGTGTCGCGGGAGGACTAAAGGATACGCAGTATTTT.

The V gene is TRBV6-2 or TRBV6-3, the J gene TRBJ2-7; 7 bases are shared with TRBD2. V shed 2 bases and J 7 bases; nucleotides not matched to a gene: 11. CDR1 and CDR2 (germline): MNHEY, SVGEGT. This CDR3 is 15 amino acids long. CDR3 DNA sequence: TGTGCCAGCAGTTACAGCCTAGCGGCCCCGGGGGAGCAGTACTTC. This gives the protein CASSYSLAAPGEQYF.

In this sample, this clone turned up once. The chain carries TRBV7-9 and TRBJ2-1; 11 bases align to TRBD2. The CDR3 length is 15 residues. CDR1 SEHNR and CDR2 FQNEAQ come from the germline V gene (reference sequence). The junction had 6 bases not matched to a gene; V was cut back by 5 bases and J by 6 bases. The CDR3 protein is CASSPTGTSGNEQFF. In DNA, the CDR3 is TGTGCCAGCAGCCCTACCGGGACTAGCGGCAATGAGCAGTTCTTC.

V is TRBV9 and J is TRBJ1-4, with D maybe TRBD1 (5 bases). The CDR3 totals 16 residues. V lost 0 bases and J 2 bases, leaving 11 bases between the germline ends. Germline V CDR1 and CDR2: SGDLS, YYNGEE. Written as DNA, the CDR3 is TGTGCCAGCAGCGTAGGTGGGGGTTCCACTAATGAAAAACTGTTTTTT. It is translated as CASSVGGGSTNEKLFF. Full variable domain (remainder filled in from reference TRBV9 and TRBJ1-4): DSGVTQTPKHLITATGQRVTLRCSPRSGDLSVYWYQQSLDQGLQFLIQYYNGEERAKGNILERFSAQQFPDLHSELNLSSLELGDSALYFCASSVGGGSTNEKLFFGSGTQLSVL.

The chain has TRBV3-1 (or the pseudogene TRBV3-2) and TRBJ2-7, with unresolved D. This CDR3 spans 13 amino acids. Trimming took 0 bases from V and 2 from J, leaving 5 bases between them. Germline loops: CDR1 LGHDT, CDR2 YNNKEL (reference sequence). The DNA of the CDR3 is TGTGCCAGCAGCCAAGATGGTGCCTACGAGCAGTACTTC. Protein: CASSQDGAYEQYF.

The chain joins TRBV30 to TRBJ2-7; TRBD1 agrees at 9 bases. Germline lookup yields CDR1 GTSNPN and CDR2 SVGIG (reference sequence). After removal of 5 bases from V and 2 bases from J, the junction contained 7 bases not matched to a gene. This CDR3 is built from 14 residues. Here the CDR3 DNA reads TGTGCCTGGCTATCCCGGGACAGGGCCTACGAGCAGTACTTC. This codes for CAWLSRDRAYEQYF.

The chain links TRBV4-2 to TRBJ1-1, with a weak D call TRBD1 (5 bases). Germline CDR1 reads LGHNA; CDR2 reads YNFKEQ. The CDR3 is 15 amino acids. With 0 bases removed from V and 5 bases from J, the gap between germline ends came to 13 bases. The CDR3 DNA reads TGTGCCAGCAGCCAAGAGCGGGGCTTTGTTACTGAAGCTTTCTTT. Its protein product is CASSQERGFVTEAFF.

For the CDR3, the DNA is TGTGCCAGCAGTCGACAGGGGGACTCTGGAAACACCATATATTTT. It specifies CASSRQGDSGNTIYF. The chain is built from TRBV6-5 and TRBJ1-3; TRBD1 aligns across 9 bases. J was trimmed by 0 bases and V by 5 bases; bases with no gene match: 2. CDR1 MNHEY and CDR2 SVGAGI come from the germline V gene. The CDR3 covers 15 residues.

J is TRBJ2-1 and V is TRBV7-2; the match to TRBD2 covers 11 bases. CDR3 length: 15 residues. Germline V gene sequence: CDR1 SGHTA, CDR2 FQGNSA. V lost 5 bases, J lost 9 bases, and 9 bases stayed unmatched. The CDR3: CASSTTSGRRIEQFF. CDR3 DNA sequence: TGTGCCAGCAGCACCACTAGCGGGAGAAGAATTGAGCAGTTCTTC. Complete variable domain (other parts from reference TRBV7-2 and TRBJ2-1): GAGVSQSPSNKVTEKGKDVELRCDPISGHTALYWYRQSLGQGLEFLIYFQGNSAPDKSGLPSDRFSAERTGGSVSTLTIQRTQQEDSAVYLCASSTTSGRRIEQFFGPGTRLTVL.

The chain is built from TRBV9 and TRBJ1-1, with a weak D call TRBD1 (5 bases). CDR3 length: 14 amino acids. CDR1 and CDR2 from the germline V gene are SGDLS and YYNGEE. The germline V and J ends were trimmed by 3 bases and 2 bases, with 11 bases remaining between them. The chain's CDR3 is CASSGGNSNTEAFF. In DNA, the CDR3 is TGTGCCAGCAGCGGGGGGAACAGTAACACTGAAGCTTTCTTT. The variable domain in full, completed from reference TRBV9 and TRBJ1-1, reads DSGVTQTPKHLITATGQRVTLRCSPRSGDLSVYWYQQSLDQGLQFLIQYYNGEERAKGNILERFSAQQFPDLHSELNLSSLELGDSALYFCASSGGNSNTEAFFGQGTRLTVV.

This clone was counted a single time. This chain's CDR3 is CASSIDRGGDQPQHF. Here the CDR3 DNA reads TGTGCCAGTAGTATAGATCGGGGGGGGGATCAGCCCCAGCATTTT. The chain couples TRBV19 to TRBJ1-5; D is possibly TRBD1 (5 bases). There are 15 residues in the CDR3. Germline V gene lookup returns CDR1 LNHDA and CDR2 SQIVND (reference sequence). V was cut by 0 bases and J by 5 bases, with 11 bases left in between.

The V and J genes are TRBV28 and TRBJ2-2, with 7 positions matching TRBD2. Unmatched junction bases numbered 5, after V lost 2 bases and J lost 8 bases. CDR1 MDHEN and CDR2 SYDVKM come from the germline V gene. The CDR3 is 14 residues long. The CDR3 here is CASSLAGVVGELFF. CDR3 DNA: TGTGCCAGCAGTTTAGCGGGGGTTGTTGGGGAGCTGTTTTTT.

The chain combines TRBV11-2 with TRBJ2-5, with D hard to call. The CDR3 spans 12 residues. The V and J ends lost 5 bases and 5 bases respectively, with 9 bases between them. Germline CDR1 and CDR2: SGHAT and FQNNGV. Here the CDR3 DNA reads TGTGCCAGCAGCCCGTCTGGTGAGACCCAGTACTTC. It translates to CASSPSGETQYF.

The chain has TRBV3-1 (or the pseudogene TRBV3-2) and TRBJ1-2; 7 bases align to TRBD1. Unmatched junction bases numbered 2, after V lost 1 base and J lost 0 bases. Germline CDR1 is LGHDT and CDR2 is YNNKEL (reference sequence). The CDR3 extends over 15 amino acids. As DNA, the CDR3 is TGTGCCAGCAGCCAAGGACAGGGCCCTAACTATGGCTACACCTTC. It translates to CASSQGQGPNYGYTF.